The 2 T cell receptor beta chains reported below all come from one sample, sequenced in a study of response to subunit inactivated influenza vaccine. MiXCR was run by TCRdb on the RT-PCR reads, yielding one entry per CDR3 protein. Of roughly 760,000 distinct CDR3 sequences listed, roughly 20% are singletons. The material sequenced was PBMCs from blood, taken roughly 5 days after vaccination. The receptors stem from a man aged 50 to 59 who received an inactivated influenza vaccine.

The chain couples TRBV21-1 to TRBJ2-7; TRBD1, the table's D call, was not compared with the DNA. TRBV21-1 is a listed pseudogene. This CDR3 spans 16 amino acids. The CDR3 DNA is TGTGCCAGCAGCAAATTGACAGGGAGGGAGACCTACGAGCAGTACTTC. This gives the protein CASSKLTGRETYEQYF.

This rearrangement joins TRBV12-3 or TRBV12-4 to TRBJ1-2; 9 nucleotides agree with TRBD1. V lost 5 bases and J lost 0; bases outside the gene matches: 10. The CDR3 is made up of 17 amino acids. Here the CDR3 DNA reads TGTGCCAGCAGTCTCGGACAGGGGACCAACGCTAACTATGGCTACACCTTC. This gives the protein CASSLGQGTNANYGYTF.